The sequence of this TCR beta chain was determined in a study of blood T cell repertoires in COVID-19. Looking at the study overall: The analysed material was cDNA or gDNA that came from T cells, B-cell-depleted T cells, or PBMCs.

The germline gives CDR1 SNHLY, CDR2 FYNNEI. Deletions cut 2 bases from V and 4 bases from J, with 11 bases between. The CDR3 loop spans 14 amino acids. The authors' processing: Amplified reference gene primers provided the basis for estimating nucleated cell counts. Assay used: immunoSEQ multiplex PCR; TCRdb lists only in-frame clones, some missing. The DNA was the basis for D and trimming; V, J and clone size are from that table. This table holds about 160,000 clones, around 82% found once. Input material: peripheral blood. This receptor was taken from a man aged 60-69 years with active or convalescent COVID-19. This rearrangement joins TRBV2 to TRBJ1-1; D perhaps matches TRBD1 (5 bases). The CDR3 sequence: CASSERQGGTEAFF. CDR3 DNA: TGTGCCAGCAGTGAAAGGCAGGGAGGCACTGAAGCTTTCTTT.